What follows are 2 T cell receptor beta chains derived from one specimen sequenced in a study of blood T cell repertoires in COVID-19 (dated by TCRdb to the early 2020s). The method behind the library was the immunoSEQ multiplex PCR assay. TCRdb holds this immuneACCESS table with in-frame rearrangements only. Some clones are missing; in checked studies, unresolved V genes explain under half, and the rest has no known cause. This sample gives more than 60,000 clones in total; under 95% of them show up just once. The top ten hold about 5.8% of the sample. Specimen: peripheral blood. These receptors were collected from a human donor in a cohort sampled during active COVID-19.

The rearrangement uses TRBV6-5 and TRBJ2-7; TRBD1 matches at 7 bases. In germline, CDR1 is MNHEY, CDR2 SVGAGI. The CDR3 consists of 15 residues. With V trimmed by 5 bases and J by 1 base, 8 bases remained unmatched. CDR3 sequence (DNA): TGTGCCAGCAGTCGACCGAAGGGACAGTCCTACGAGCAGTACTTC. Protein sequence: CASSRPKGQSYEQYF.

The gene calls are TRBV7-2 and TRBJ2-3; TRBD2 matches 10 bases. The CDR3 runs 15 residues. In germline, CDR1 is SGHTA, CDR2 FQGNSA. The J segment lost 2 bases and the V segment lost 2 bases, leaving 1 base of the junction unmatched. In DNA, the CDR3 is TGTGCCAGCAGCTTACTAGCGGGGGCCACAGATACGCAGTATTTT. It specifies CASSLLAGATDTQYF.